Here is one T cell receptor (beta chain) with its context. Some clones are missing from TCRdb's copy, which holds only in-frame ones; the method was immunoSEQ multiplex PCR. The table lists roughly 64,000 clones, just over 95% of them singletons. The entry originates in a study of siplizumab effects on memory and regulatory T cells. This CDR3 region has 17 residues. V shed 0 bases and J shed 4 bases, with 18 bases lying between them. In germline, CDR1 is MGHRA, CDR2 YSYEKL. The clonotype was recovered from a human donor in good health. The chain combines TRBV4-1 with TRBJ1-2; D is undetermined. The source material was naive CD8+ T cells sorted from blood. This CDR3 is CASSQDLGGPLRYGYTF. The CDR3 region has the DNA TGCGCCAGCAGCCAAGATCTGGGAGGGCCGCTCCGCTATGGCTACACCTTC.